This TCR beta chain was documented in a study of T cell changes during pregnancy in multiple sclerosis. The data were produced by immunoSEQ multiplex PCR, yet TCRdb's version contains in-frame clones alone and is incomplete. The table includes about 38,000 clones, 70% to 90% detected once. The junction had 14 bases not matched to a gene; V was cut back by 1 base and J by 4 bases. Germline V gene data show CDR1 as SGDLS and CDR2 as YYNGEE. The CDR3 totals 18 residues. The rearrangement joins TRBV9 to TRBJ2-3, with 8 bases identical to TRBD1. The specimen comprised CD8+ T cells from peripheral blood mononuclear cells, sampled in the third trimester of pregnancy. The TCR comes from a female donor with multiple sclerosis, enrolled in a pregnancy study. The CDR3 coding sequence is TGTGCCAGCAGCGTATGGGGGACAGGAAAATCGTCCGCAGATACGCAGTATTTT. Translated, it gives CASSVWGTGKSSADTQYF.